Below are 11 T cell receptor beta chains sequenced from a single sample in a study of cytomegalovirus exposure and HLA in healthy donors. 13 Jbeta primers and 60 Vbeta primers were used for the PCR. Libraries were prepared by immunoSEQ multiplex PCR; TCRdb keeps only in-frame clonotypes and omits some of them. Of roughly 190,000 clones listed, over 70% are singletons. Source material: PBMCs. The source is a young woman in good health and CMV-seropositive.

This chain links TRBV28 with TRBJ2-3, with 7 bases that match TRBD2. The CDR3 sequence is 17 residues long. V was pared by 5 bases and J by 2 bases, with 13 bases of the junction left unmatched. The germline CDR1 and CDR2 sequences are MDHEN and SYDVKM. Here the CDR3 reads CASSLAAPSSATDTQYF. As DNA, the CDR3 is TGTGCCAGCAGTCTAGCGGCACCCTCCTCTGCCACAGATACGCAGTATTTT.

This chain uses TRBV7-9 with TRBJ2-3; 9 bases are a match to TRBD2. With V trimmed by 5 bases and J by 6 bases, 15 bases remained unmatched. Germline values: CDR1 SEHNR, CDR2 FQNEAQ (reference sequence). This CDR3 contains 17 residues. The chain's CDR3 is CASSGTGTSLDQDTQYF. CDR3 sequence (DNA): TGTGCCAGCAGCGGGACCGGGACTAGCCTAGATCAGGATACGCAGTATTTT. The entire variable domain, with the rest obtained from reference TRBV7-9 and TRBJ2-3, is as follows: DTGVSQNPRHKITKRGQNVTFRCDPISEHNRLYWYRQTLGQGPEFLTYFQNEAQLEKSRLLSDRFSAERPKGSFSTLEIQRTEQGDSAMYLCASSGTGTSLDQDTQYFGPGTRLTVL.

This clone was observed a few times. This chain connects TRBV5-4 to TRBJ1-3; D may be TRBD1 (6 bases). Germline CDR1 and CDR2: SGHNT and YYREEE (reference sequence). This CDR3 has 15 amino acids. Trimming pared 4 bases from V and 0 bases from J, leaving 11 bases between. In DNA, the CDR3 is TGTGCCAGCAGCCAAACAGGGCTCTCTGGAAACACCATATATTTT. This encodes CASSQTGLSGNTIYF.

The genes are TRBV14 and TRBJ1-2, with TRBD1 as a possible D gene (6 bases). The CDR3 spans 16 residues. V lost 1 base and J lost 4, with 16 bases in between. CDR1 is SGHDN, CDR2 FVKESK, per germline. CDR3 sequence: CASSQVAGRGAYGYTF. The DNA for the CDR3 is TGTGCCAGCAGCCAAGTCGCTGGCAGGGGCGCCTATGGCTACACCTTC. The variable domain in full, with the rest retrieved from reference TRBV14 and TRBJ1-2, is EAGVTQFPSHSVIEKGQTVTLRCDPISGHDNLYWYRRVMGKEIKFLLHFVKESKQDESGMPNNRFLAERTGGTYSTLKVQPAELEDSGVYFCASSQVAGRGAYGYTFGSGTRLTVV.

This chain joins TRBV5-4 and TRBJ2-7, with no clear D. Germline V gives CDR1 SGHNT, CDR2 YYREEE (reference sequence). This CDR3 is 14 amino acids long. Trimming stripped 0 bases from V and 2 bases from J, with 9 bases between. The CDR3 here is CASSLAGGTYEQYF. The DNA for the CDR3 is TGTGCCAGCAGCTTGGCCGGCGGAACCTACGAGCAGTACTTC.

CDR3: CASTRDRYSEQGAFF. The DNA of the CDR3 is TGTGCCAGCACCAGAGACAGGTACTCCGAACAAGGAGCTTTCTTT. This chain connects TRBV6-5 to TRBJ1-1; maybe TRBD1 (6 bases). CDR3 length: 15 amino acids. Trimming removed 7 bases from V and 10 bases from J, with 25 bases in between. Per germline, CDR1 MNHEY and CDR2 SVGAGI.

The gene calls are TRBV6-1 and TRBJ2-1, with D maybe TRBD1 (6 bases). Deletions cut 0 bases from V and 6 bases from J, with 15 bases between. Germline V gene data show CDR1 as MNHNS and CDR2 as SASEGT. This CDR3 is built from 16 residues. CDR3: CASSEAPDLGGNEQFF. The CDR3 DNA follows: TGTGCCAGCAGTGAAGCGCCGGATTTAGGGGGCAATGAGCAGTTCTTC.

This clone has only a few counts. A read error may account for a junction end that differs from germline. The rearrangement uses TRBV7-9 and TRBJ1-1; maybe TRBD1 (6 bases). Germline V gives CDR1 SEHNR, CDR2 FQNEAQ (reference sequence). The CDR3 totals 15 residues. The CDR3 DNA is TGTTCCAGCAGCTCTACGACAGGAGAGAACACTGAAGCTTTCTTT. Translating gives CSSSSTTGENTEAFF.

The rearrangement links TRBV4-1 to TRBJ1-5; no firm D call. Germline CDR1 MGHRA, CDR2 YSYEKL. This CDR3 has 13 residues. The V end lost 8 bases, the J end lost 9 bases, and 17 bases lay between the germline ends. The CDR3 region has the DNA TGCGCCAGCGCCACCGGGGTCTGGCGGCCCCAGCATTTT. This translates into CASATGVWRPQHF.

This sequence joins TRBV5-6 and TRBJ1-5, with 8 bases fitting TRBD1. The CDR3 is 18 amino acids. Germline-derived CDR1 and CDR2 are SGHDT and YYEEEE. The V gene end was trimmed by 1 base and the J gene end by 5 bases; junction bases not matched to a gene: 14. The CDR3 region has the DNA TGTGCCAGCAGCTTGATGGACCCCTTACAGGGGGGGGATCAGCCCCAGCATTTT. Translating gives CASSLMDPLQGGDQPQHF.

The CDR3 region is CASSLREGETQYF. The CDR3 bases are TGCGCCAGCAGCTTACGGGAGGGGGAGACCCAGTACTTC. The gene calls are TRBV5-1 and TRBJ2-5; 8 bases fit TRBD2. Trimming at V came to 2 bases and at J to 5 bases, leaving 2 bases not matched to a gene. The CDR3 totals 13 residues. Germline-derived CDR1 and CDR2 are SGHRS and YFSETQ.